The text below deals with one TCR beta chain. The data are from a study of shared T cell receptors in the human thymus. The trim removed 0 bases at V and 4 bases at J, leaving 1 base unmatched. Germline lookup yields CDR1 SGHRS and CDR2 YFSETQ. The CDR3 spans 14 residues. TCRdb's copy holds only in-frame clones and misses some; the assay was immunoSEQ multiplex PCR. The repertoire holds 550,000 to 800,000 clones, with roughly 88% as singletons. The data were also submitted as part of a second study, on human thymus T cells. Turning to that study: Resected material from corrective heart surgery provided the thymus tissue analysed. Related research has reported that thymic repertoires overlap highly among unrelated individuals.

The clonotype originates from a girl in the first two years of life with a congenital heart defect. The rearrangement joins TRBV5-1 to TRBJ1-3; TRBD1 matches 7 bases. Input material: thymocytes. CDR3 sequence reads: CASSLETGGNTIYF. The CDR3 nucleotides read TGCGCCAGCAGCTTGGAGACAGGGGGAAACACCATATATTTT.